This T cell receptor beta chain was identified during a study of quantifying T cell responses using KT2 cells. Across the whole study: TCR alpha and beta constant-region primers primed reverse transcription of RNA. The study, taken as a whole, reports: At about one KT2 cell per 100,000 PBMC, KT2 sequences were still detected.

Ten or more counts support this clonotype. Its matching antigen is unknown. An oligo carrying a UMI was ligated to the cDNA 3' end. The first PCR ran roughly 4 cycles with an equimolar RC1.1 and RC1.2 beta primer mix. TCR alpha and beta chains were handled separately starting at the second PCR. TCRdb reprocessed the UMI-ligation and nested PCR reads via MiXCR and lists one record per CDR3 protein. Of 40,000 to 50,000 distinct CDR3 sequences in the sample, about a sixth were seen once. The CDR3 is 11 residues long. Germline CDR1 SQVTM, CDR2 ANQGSEA. Trimming cost V 4 bases and J 3 bases, with 6 bases left between them.

The V and J genes are TRBV29-1 and TRBJ1-2, with D hard to call. Sequenced input: PBMCs spiked with cells of the T cell clone KT2. The sequence was collected from a human donor. The CDR3 loop is CSVAAYYGYTF. The CDR3, as DNA: TGCAGCGTTGCGGCGTACTATGGCTACACCTTC.